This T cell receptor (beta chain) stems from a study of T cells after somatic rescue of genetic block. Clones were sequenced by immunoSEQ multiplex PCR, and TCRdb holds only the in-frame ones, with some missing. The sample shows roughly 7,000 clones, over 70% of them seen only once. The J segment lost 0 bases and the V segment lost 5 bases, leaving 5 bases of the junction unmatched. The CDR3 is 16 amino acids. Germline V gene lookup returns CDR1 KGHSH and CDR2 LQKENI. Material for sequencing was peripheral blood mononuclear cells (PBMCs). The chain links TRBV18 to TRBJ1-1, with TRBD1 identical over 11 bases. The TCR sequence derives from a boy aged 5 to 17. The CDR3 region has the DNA TGTGCCAGCTCAATCAGGACAGGGGGCCTGAACACTGAAGCTTTCTTT. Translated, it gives CASSIRTGGLNTEAFF.